Shown below are 29 T cell receptor beta chains from a single sample sequenced in a study of CD8 T cells in Susac syndrome. A quantity of about 0.45 to 1 ug RNA underwent reverse transcription using random hexamers. A single record per CDR3 protein comes from TCRdb applying MiXCR to the immunoSEQ multiplex PCR reads. This table holds 150,000 to 200,000 distinct CDR3 sequences, approximately 93% found once. The sequencing sample was made of CD4+ T cells from PBMCs. These receptors originate from a human donor with multiple sclerosis.

This chain uses TRBV7-2 with TRBJ1-2; possibly TRBD1 for D (6 bases). The CDR3 loop spans 15 amino acids. Germline V gene data show CDR1 as SGHTA and CDR2 as FQGNSA. Trimming stripped 3 bases from V and 1 base from J, with 12 bases between. CDR3: CASSFGQILNYGYTF. CDR3 nucleotide sequence: TGTGCCAGCAGCTTCGGACAGATTCTTAACTATGGCTACACCTTC.

The chain employs TRBV4-3 and TRBJ2-7; D gene unclear. CDR1 and CDR2 from the germline V gene are LGHNA and YSLEER. V shed 0 bases and J shed 1 base, with 7 bases lying between them. This CDR3 region has 14 residues. CDR3 loop: CASSQETASYEQYF. In DNA, the CDR3 is TGCGCCAGCAGCCAAGAAACGGCATCCTACGAGCAGTACTTC.

The V gene is TRBV10-3, the J gene TRBJ2-5; TRBD1 aligns across 7 bases. The length of the CDR3 is 13 residues. CDR1 and CDR2 (germline): ENHRY, SYGVKD. V gave up 5 bases and J gave up 2 bases; unmatched junction bases: 2. The CDR3 DNA sequence: TGTGCCATCAGTTGGGGACAGCAAGAGACCCAGTACTTC. Translation: CAISWGQQETQYF.

The J gene is TRBJ2-1, the V gene TRBV5-1; TRBD2 matches at 9 bases. This CDR3 has 17 residues. V shed 4 bases, J shed 8 bases, and the junction held 16 bases outside the gene matches. CDR1 is SGHRS and CDR2 is YFSETQ in the germline V gene. The DNA for the CDR3 is TGCGCCAGCAGCCCGAACCCCCCCGGACTAGCGTTTGATGAGCAGTTCTTC. Its translation: CASSPNPPGLAFDEQFF.

The rearrangement joins TRBV18 to TRBJ1-4; D unresolved. The CDR3 sequence is 15 residues long. Trimming removed 2 bases at V and 2 bases at J, with 9 bases between. CDR1 is KGHSH, CDR2 LQKENI, per germline. CDR3 sequence: CASSPEVGTNEKLFF. The CDR3 DNA sequence: TGTGCCAGCTCACCAGAGGTGGGGACTAATGAAAAACTGTTTTTT.

This sequence joins TRBV20-1 and TRBJ1-2, with 9 nucleotides matching TRBD1. Unmatched junction bases numbered 14, after V lost 7 bases and J lost 2 bases. Germline values: CDR1 DFQATT, CDR2 SNEGSKA (reference sequence). The CDR3 totals 16 residues. The CDR3 nucleotides read TGCAGTGTCGAGCGGGGTTTACAGGGGGCCAACTATGGCTACACCTTC. It translates to CSVERGLQGANYGYTF.

The CDR3 protein is CASSDSGRGNGYTF. The CDR3 DNA is TGTGCCAGCAGTGACTCAGGCAGGGGCAATGGCTACACCTTC. The chain is built from TRBV6-4 and TRBJ1-2; possible D gene TRBD1, 6 bases. Germline V gene lookup returns CDR1 MRHNA and CDR2 SNTAGT. The CDR3 has 14 amino acids. Trimming removed 0 bases at V and 6 bases at J, with 11 bases between.

This clonotype was seen a few times. V usage is TRBV4-2 and J usage is TRBJ1-1, with 8 bases lining up with TRBD1. Germline V gene lookup returns CDR1 LGHNA and CDR2 YNFKEQ. The CDR3 length is 14 residues. Germline trimming cut 2 bases from V and 4 bases from J; bases unmatched to any gene: 3. CDR3 bases: TGTGCCAGCAGCCAATCCGACAGGGGCACTGAAGCTTTCTTT. Translating it yields CASSQSDRGTEAFF.

The genes are TRBV7-6 and TRBJ2-3, with 14 bases fitting TRBD2. The ends lost 2 bases at V and 4 bases at J; junction bases unmatched: 5. This CDR3 comprises 17 residues. CDR1 and CDR2 from the germline V gene are SGHVS and FNYEAQ. The CDR3: CASSLNPTSGRADTQYF. Here the CDR3 DNA reads TGTGCCAGCAGCTTAAACCCGACTAGCGGGAGGGCAGATACGCAGTATTTT.

The CDR3 DNA follows: TGCGCCAGCAGGCCTACTAGGAACACCGGGGAGCTGTTTTTT. Protein product: CASRPTRNTGELFF. The chain employs TRBV5-1 and TRBJ2-2; a weak D match, TRBD2 (5 bases). The CDR3 is 14 residues long. Per germline, CDR1 SGHRS and CDR2 YFSETQ. Trimming shortened V by 5 bases and J by 1 base, and 9 bases separated the two germline ends.

CDR3 protein: CASSFLEGGGETQYF. The DNA for the CDR3 is TGTGCCAGCAGTTTTCTAGAAGGGGGCGGTGAGACCCAGTACTTC. The chain uses TRBV28 and TRBJ2-5; TRBD1 aligns across 7 bases. Per the germline V gene, CDR1 is MDHEN and CDR2 is SYDVKM. V lost 3 bases to trimming and J lost 5 bases; unmatched junction nucleotides: 9. The CDR3 sequence is 15 residues long.

This clonotype has more than one count but fewer than ten. This rearrangement joins TRBV30 to TRBJ1-5; TRBD1 agrees at 7 bases. The germline V gene has CDR1 GTSNPN and CDR2 SVGIG (reference sequence). J lost 2 bases, V lost 5 bases, and 3 bases had no gene match. The CDR3 is 13 amino acids. The CDR3 DNA is TGTGCCTGGTCCGGACAGGGCAATCAGCCCCAGCATTTT. Translation gives CAWSGQGNQPQHF.

The chain joins TRBV30 to TRBJ2-2; D not certain. The germline CDR1 and CDR2 sequences are GTSNPN and SVGIG (reference sequence). The V and J ends lost 3 bases and 4 bases respectively, with 12 bases between them. This CDR3 spans 14 amino acids. CDR3 sequence reads: CAWSLNLGTGELFF. The CDR3 nucleotides are TGTGCCTGGAGCTTAAATTTAGGCACCGGGGAGCTGTTTTTT.

The V and J genes are TRBV6-5 and TRBJ1-1; TRBD1 aligns across 8 bases. After removal of 7 bases from V and 1 base from J, the junction contained 5 bases not matched to a gene. CDR3 length: 14 amino acids. The V gene's germline CDR1 is MNHEY and CDR2 SVGAGI. This chain's CDR3 is CASTPGQENTEAFF. DNA for the CDR3: TGTGCCAGCACCCCGGGACAGGAGAACACTGAAGCTTTCTTT.

V and J are TRBV10-3 and TRBJ2-2; TRBD2 matches 10 bases. J gave up 7 bases and V 10 bases, and 9 bases lay outside the gene matches. This CDR3 spans 14 amino acids. Looked up from germline, CDR1 is ENHRY and CDR2 is SYGVKD. DNA for the CDR3: TGTGCCACGGCCGGGACTAGCGAGGACGGGGAGCTGTTTTTT. The encoded protein is CATAGTSEDGELFF.

J is TRBJ2-2 and V is TRBV7-3; unclear D gene. CDR1 and CDR2 from the germline V gene are SGHTA and FQGTGA. This CDR3 contains 14 residues. V lost 2 bases to trimming and J lost 7 bases, with 11 bases between them. CDR3 nucleotides: TGTGCCAGCAGCTTATTTCAGGCCAGCGGGGAGCTGTTTTTT. Protein product: CASSLFQASGELFF.

The chain is built from TRBV5-4 and TRBJ2-3; 7 nucleotides agree with TRBD2. With 1 base clipped from V and 6 bases from J, the junction kept 5 bases outside the gene matches. The CDR3 covers 14 residues. The germline CDR1 and CDR2 sequences are SGHNT and YYREEE (reference sequence). The CDR3 loop reads CASSLRGSEDTQYF. CDR3 DNA: TGTGCCAGCAGCTTGCGCGGGAGTGAGGATACGCAGTATTTT.

The rearrangement joins TRBV5-5 to TRBJ2-7; 10 nucleotides line up with TRBD1. After removal of 6 bases from V and 9 bases from J, the junction contained 9 bases not matched to a gene. The CDR3 extends over 13 amino acids. The germline CDR1 and CDR2 sequences are SGHKS and YYEKEE (reference sequence). The CDR3 coding sequence is TGTGCCAGCACCCTAGTCGACAGGGGGCGGCAGTACTTC. Its protein product is CASTLVDRGRQYF.

This chain connects TRBV6-5 to TRBJ1-2, with D unresolved. CDR3 length equals 13 residues. In germline, CDR1 is MNHEY, CDR2 SVGAGI. The V and J ends lost 2 bases and 6 bases respectively, with 10 bases between them. CDR3 loop: CASSYGRIDGYTF. In nucleotides, the CDR3 is TGTGCCAGCAGTTACGGACGGATCGATGGCTACACCTTC.

This clonotype was recorded a few times. V is TRBV6-5 and J is TRBJ2-7; 10 nucleotides match TRBD1. The length of the CDR3 is 13 residues. Per germline, CDR1 MNHEY and CDR2 SVGAGI. J was trimmed by 3 bases and V by 7 bases; bases with no gene match: 3. This chain's CDR3 is CASTRTGGYEQYF. DNA of the CDR3: TGTGCCAGCACTCGGACAGGGGGCTACGAGCAGTACTTC.

The chain employs TRBV28 and TRBJ1-1; D call uncertain. From germline, CDR1 is MDHEN and CDR2 SYDVKM. Trimming removed 1 base at V and 7 bases at J, with 19 bases between. CDR3 length equals 16 residues. CDR3 in amino acids: CASSLSTSSGRDEAFF. As DNA, the CDR3 is TGTGCCAGCAGTTTATCGACCTCAAGCGGACGGGATGAAGCTTTCTTT.

This rearrangement joins TRBV7-9 to TRBJ2-5; D gene uncertain. Trimming took 1 base from V and 14 from J, leaving 11 bases between them. The CDR3 is 11 amino acids. Per the germline V gene, CDR1 is SEHNR and CDR2 is FQNEAQ (reference sequence). DNA for the CDR3: TGTGCCAGCAGCTTAGAGGCTGACGAATACTTC. This codes for CASSLEADEYF.

J is TRBJ1-2 and V is TRBV5-6, with 7 bases matching TRBD1. CDR3 length: 13 residues. Germline assignment: CDR1 SGHDT and CDR2 YYEEEE. Germline trimming cut 3 bases from V and 4 bases from J; bases unmatched to any gene: 3. The CDR3 nucleotides read TGTGCCAGCAGCTGGCAGGGGGGCTATGGCTACACCTTC. This gives the protein CASSWQGGYGYTF.

Here the CDR3 reads CASSQSPEYEQYF. The CDR3 nucleotides are TGCGCCAGCAGTCAATCGCCAGAGTACGAGCAGTACTTC. The rearrangement joins TRBV23-1 to TRBJ2-7; unclear D gene. TRBV23-1 is an ORF, and what it does is uncertain. The CDR3 extends over 13 amino acids. Trimming cost V 0 bases and J 4 bases, with 7 bases left between them.

The chain links TRBV19 to TRBJ1-1; D remains ambiguous. The CDR3 consists of 13 residues. The germline V gene encodes CDR1 LNHDA and CDR2 SQIVND (reference sequence). Trimming removed 10 bases at V and 1 base at J, with 13 bases between. The CDR3 coding sequence is TGTGCCACCGCGCCTGGGGAGAACACTGAAGCTTTCTTT. Protein: CATAPGENTEAFF.

The V call is TRBV20-1, the J call TRBJ2-2, with D possibly matching TRBD2 (6 bases). The V gene lost 5 bases and the J gene lost 7 bases, with 20 bases spanning the gap. The CDR3 is made up of 15 amino acids. CDR1 DFQATT and CDR2 SNEGSKA come from the germline V gene (reference sequence). The CDR3, as DNA: TGCAGTGCTCCCGGGGAAAACCCCGGGGGCGGGGAGCTGTTTTTT. Amino acids: CSAPGENPGGGELFF.

The V gene is TRBV19, the J gene TRBJ2-4, with TRBD1 as a possible D gene (5 bases). Germline lookup yields CDR1 LNHDA and CDR2 SQIVND (reference sequence). The CDR3 spans 14 residues. Trimming shortened V by 1 base and J by 8 bases, and 12 bases separated the two germline ends. CDR3 DNA sequence: TGTGCCAGTAGTATAGGGGCCCCCAGGGACATTCAGTACTTC. It translates to CASSIGAPRDIQYF.

V usage is TRBV29-1 and J usage is TRBJ1-1, with D perhaps matching TRBD1 (6 bases). The germline gives CDR1 SQVTM, CDR2 ANQGSEA. The germline V and J ends were trimmed by 0 bases and 1 base, with 21 bases remaining between them. The CDR3 has 18 amino acids. The CDR3 spells CSVEEGARKRQKNTEAFF. As DNA, the CDR3 is TGCAGCGTTGAAGAGGGGGCGCGGAAAAGACAAAAGAACACTGAAGCTTTCTTT.

This clonotype has just one count. The gene calls are TRBV29-1 and TRBJ2-3, with D unclear. The CDR3 has 14 amino acids. Germline V lookup: CDR1 SQVTM, CDR2 ANQGSEA. The ends were cut back, 6 bases at V and 4 bases at J, with 17 bases in the middle. This CDR3 reads CSVADPVRPDTQYF. The CDR3 coding sequence is TGCAGCGTCGCCGATCCAGTCCGACCAGATACGCAGTATTTT.